This paragraph reports one TCR beta chain. The sample originates from a study of blood T cell repertoires in COVID-19. The CDR3 runs 14 residues. With 5 bases removed from V and 7 bases from J, the gap between germline ends came to 18 bases. CDR1 and CDR2 from the germline V gene are SGHTA and FQGNSA. One Seattle source followed patients from active infection through their disease course. Original analysis: Using reference gene primer amplification, nucleated cell counts were estimated. Assay used: immunoSEQ multiplex PCR; TCRdb lists only in-frame clones, some missing. Clonal size and the V and J genes are those of that table, whereas D and trimming came from the DNA. The table shows roughly 380,000 clones, with around nine tenths occurring only once.

The TCR was taken from a woman aged 35 to 49 with COVID-19, enrolled during active disease. The V gene is TRBV7-2, the J gene TRBJ2-7; a weak D match, TRBD1 (6 bases). The sample was peripheral blood. In nucleotides, the CDR3 is TGTGCCAGCAGCAGGACAGCCTCCGCTCTGGAGCAGTACTTC. Encoded protein: CASSRTASALEQYF. The entire variable domain, with the rest obtained from reference TRBV7-2 and TRBJ2-7, is as follows: GAGVSQSPSNKVTEKGKDVELRCDPISGHTALYWYRQSLGQGLEFLIYFQGNSAPDKSGLPSDRFSAERTGGSVSTLTIQRTQQEDSAVYLCASSRTASALEQYFGPGTRLTVT.